This record looks at one TCR beta chain sequence and its context. V shed 4 bases, J shed 5 bases, and the junction held 8 bases outside the gene matches. The CDR3 consists of 14 residues. Germline CDR1 is SGHRS and CDR2 is YFSETQ. This sample is drawn from a study of T cell changes during pregnancy in multiple sclerosis. Only in-frame clones appear in the TCRdb table, and some are missing; sequencing was by immunoSEQ multiplex PCR. This sample has around 61,000 clones; 85% to 90% occur once, and the top ten carry roughly 0.9%. The clonotype comes from a female donor in good health, enrolled as a control in a pregnancy study. The sample consisted of peripheral blood, taken in the first trimester of pregnancy. V is TRBV5-1 and J is TRBJ1-2; 7 nucleotides match TRBD1. The CDR3 nucleotides are TGCGCCAGCAGCAAAACAGACAGGGATTATGGCTACACCTTC. Protein sequence: CASSKTDRDYGYTF.